In its sample, the clone carrying this T cell receptor beta chain was seen a few times. Its matching antigen is unknown. The sample is drawn from a study of T-cell memory formation after mild COVID-19. Study summary: Clustering of TCRs was largely donor specific. Study-wide results and limits: Among contracting clones, CD4+ were mainly CM/EM and CD8+ enriched in EMRA. Whether second-wave clones peaking at day 37 were SARS-CoV-2 specific went unconfirmed.

Via MiXCR, TCRdb re-called the 5' RACE reads, giving one row per CDR3 protein. The data show about 270,000 distinct CDR3 sequences, with approximately 15% seen just once and 2.1% held by the top ten. Germline CDR1 and CDR2: SGHRS and YFSETQ. The CDR3 consists of 15 residues. V was cut by 0 bases and J by 6 bases, with 15 bases left in between. The chain carries TRBV5-1 and TRBJ1-1, with D possibly being TRBD1 (5 bases). The receptor was derived from an adult woman who had mild COVID-19 (a few samples of this study predate the infection). Cell type and time point are not known. The source material was PBMCs or a T cell subset sorted from them (not recorded which). CDR3 sequence: CASSLAFVGVAEAFF. The CDR3 nucleotides are TGCGCCAGCAGCTTGGCCTTCGTAGGGGTCGCTGAAGCTTTCTTT.